The rows below give T cell receptor beta chains drawn from one sample of a study of blood T cell repertoires in COVID-19. The data were produced by immunoSEQ multiplex PCR, yet TCRdb's version contains in-frame clones alone and is incomplete. The data hold tens of thousands of clones, with approximately 89% observed a single time. Sequencing input: peripheral blood. These receptors were collected from a woman in her sixties with COVID-19, enrolled during active disease. The CDR3 runs from the conserved cysteine through the conserved F or W. The D gene is left open where the match is weak. Rows give clone size only sometimes, using once, few, many, or a class for an expanded clone.

cdr3_nt	cdr3_aa	clone_size	d_call	v_call	j_call
TGTGCCAGTAGTGACAGGGCCCGGGGCACAGATACGCAGTATTTT	CASSDRARGTDTQYF	.	TRBD1	TRBV19	TRBJ2-3
TGTGCCAGCAGTTACTCCCTAACCTCTTTAGCCAAAAACATTCAGTACTTC	CASSYSLTSLAKNIQYF	.	.	TRBV6-2/TRBV6-3	TRBJ2-4
TGTGCCAGCAGTTACAGCCCCGGGACAGCCTATGGCTACACCTTC	CASSYSPGTAYGYTF	.	TRBD1	TRBV6-5	TRBJ1-2
TGTGCCAGCAGCCCGGGGGCCTGGACAGGGAAAGTGAATGAGCAGTTCTTC	CASSPGAWTGKVNEQFF	.	TRBD1	TRBV5-6	TRBJ2-1
TGTGCCAGCAGCTTAGCAGGGGCGGTCGGGGAGCTGTTTTTT	CASSLAGAVGELFF	.	.	TRBV7-9	TRBJ2-2
TGTGCCAGCAGCCCATTAGCGGGTCACAGGGAGCAGTTCTTC	CASSPLAGHREQFF	.	TRBD2	TRBV11-3	TRBJ2-1
TGTGCCAGCAGCTTAGAGAACTCCAACTATGGCTACACCTTC	CASSLENSNYGYTF	.	.	TRBV7-2	TRBJ1-2
TGTGCCACCGCGGCGGGAGGTGGTATCCCTAACAATGAGCAGTTCTTC	CATAAGGGIPNNEQFF	.	TRBD2	TRBV7-7	TRBJ2-1
TGTGCCACCAGTGGGACCCAGGGGACAGATACGCAGTATTTT	CATSGTQGTDTQYF	.	.	TRBV24-1	TRBJ2-3
TGTGCCACCGGGGTGAGACGGGGGGGCTACAATGAGCAGTTCTTC	CATGVRRGGYNEQFF	.	TRBD2	TRBV7-2	TRBJ2-1
TGTGCCAGCTCAGGGATCCCAAACACTGAAGCTTTCTTT	CASSGIPNTEAFF	few	.	TRBV19	TRBJ1-1
TGTGCCAGCAGCGTATCCATGCGGGTTGAGTCACCCCTCCACTTT	CASSVSMRVESPLHF	.	.	TRBV6-5	TRBJ1-6
TGTGCCAGCAGTCTTGGGGTACAGGGTGGAAATCAGCCCCAGCATTTT	CASSLGVQGGNQPQHF	once	.	TRBV28	TRBJ1-5
TGTGCCAGCAGCCTGGGGGCCGGGACAGGAAACACCATATATTTT	CASSLGAGTGNTIYF	.	.	TRBV5-6	TRBJ1-3